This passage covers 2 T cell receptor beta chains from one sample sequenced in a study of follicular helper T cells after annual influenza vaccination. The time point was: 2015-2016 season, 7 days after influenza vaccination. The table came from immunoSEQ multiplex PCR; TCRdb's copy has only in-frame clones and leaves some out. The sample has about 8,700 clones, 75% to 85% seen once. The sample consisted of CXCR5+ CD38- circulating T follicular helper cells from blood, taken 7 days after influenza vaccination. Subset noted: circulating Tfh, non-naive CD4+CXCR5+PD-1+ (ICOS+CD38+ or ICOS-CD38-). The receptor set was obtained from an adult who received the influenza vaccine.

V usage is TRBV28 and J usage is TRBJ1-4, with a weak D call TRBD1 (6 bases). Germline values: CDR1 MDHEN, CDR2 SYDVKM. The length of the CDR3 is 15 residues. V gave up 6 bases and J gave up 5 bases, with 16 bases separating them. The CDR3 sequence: CASRPEGGENEKLFF. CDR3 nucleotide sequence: TGTGCCAGCAGGCCCGAGGGGGGGGAGAATGAAAAACTGTTTTTT. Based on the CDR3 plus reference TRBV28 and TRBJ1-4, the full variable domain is DVKVTQSSRYLVKRTGEKVFLECVQDMDHENMFWYRQDPGLGLRLIYFSYDVKMKEKGDIPEGYSVSREKKERFSLILESASTNQTSMYLCASRPEGGENEKLFFGSGTQLSVL.

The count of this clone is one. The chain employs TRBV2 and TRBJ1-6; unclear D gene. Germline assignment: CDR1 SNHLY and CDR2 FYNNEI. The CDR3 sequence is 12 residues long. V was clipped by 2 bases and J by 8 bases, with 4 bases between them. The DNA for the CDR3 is TGTGCCAGCAGTGAATACCATTCACCCCTCCACTTT. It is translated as CASSEYHSPLHF. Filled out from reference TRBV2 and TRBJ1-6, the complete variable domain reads EPEVTQTPSHQVTQMGQEVILRCVPISNHLYFYWYRQILGQKVEFLVSFYNNEISEKSEIFDDQFSVERPDGSNFTLKIRSTKLEDSAMYFCASSEYHSPLHFGNGTRLTVT.